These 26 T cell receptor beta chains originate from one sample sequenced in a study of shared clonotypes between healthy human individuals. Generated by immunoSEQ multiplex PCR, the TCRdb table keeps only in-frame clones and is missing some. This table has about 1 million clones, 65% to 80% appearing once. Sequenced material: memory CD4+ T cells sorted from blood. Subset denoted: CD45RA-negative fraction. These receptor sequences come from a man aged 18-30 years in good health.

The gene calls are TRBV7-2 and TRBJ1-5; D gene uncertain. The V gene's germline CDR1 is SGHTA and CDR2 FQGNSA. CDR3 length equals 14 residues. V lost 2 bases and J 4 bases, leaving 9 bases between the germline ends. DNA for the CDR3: TGTGCCAGCAGCTTATCAGGCGGAAATCAGCCCCAGCATTTT. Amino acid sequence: CASSLSGGNQPQHF.

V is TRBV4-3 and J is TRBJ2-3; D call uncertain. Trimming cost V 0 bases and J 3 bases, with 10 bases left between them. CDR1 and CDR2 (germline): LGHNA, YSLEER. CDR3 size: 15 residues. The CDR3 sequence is CASSQENYRTDTQYF. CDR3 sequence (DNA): TGCGCCAGCAGCCAAGAAAACTATAGGACAGATACGCAGTATTTT.

The CDR3 DNA reads TGTGCCAGCAGGTCTCGGGGGGGCGTGAACTATGGCTACACCTTC. It yields the protein CASRSRGGVNYGYTF. V is TRBV5-6 and J is TRBJ1-2, with D tentatively TRBD1 (6 bases). CDR1 and CDR2 from the germline V gene are SGHDT and YYEEEE. Trimming pared 5 bases from V and 2 bases from J, leaving 16 bases between. The CDR3 is 15 amino acids.

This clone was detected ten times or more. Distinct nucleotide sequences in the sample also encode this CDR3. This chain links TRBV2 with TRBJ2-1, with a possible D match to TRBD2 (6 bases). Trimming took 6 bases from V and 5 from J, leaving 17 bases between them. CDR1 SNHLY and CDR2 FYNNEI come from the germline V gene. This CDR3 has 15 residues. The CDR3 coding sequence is TGTGCCAGCAGCGCCTCGGGTGGGGGGAACAATGAGCAGTTCTTC. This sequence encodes CASSASGGGNNEQFF. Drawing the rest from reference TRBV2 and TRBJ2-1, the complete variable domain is EPEVTQTPSHQVTQMGQEVILRCVPISNHLYFYWYRQILGQKVEFLVSFYNNEISEKSEIFDDQFSVERPDGSNFTLKIRSTKLEDSAMYFCASSASGGGNNEQFFGPGTRLTVL.

The CDR3 region is CASSAGPGGTTDTQYF. In nucleotides, the CDR3 is TGTGCCAGCAGCGCAGGCCCCGGGGGGACCACAGATACGCAGTATTTT. The chain has TRBV9 and TRBJ2-3; TRBD2 aligns across 7 bases. V was pared by 3 bases and J by 2 bases, with 9 bases of the junction left unmatched. CDR1 and CDR2 from the germline V gene are SGDLS and YYNGEE. The CDR3 is 16 amino acids.

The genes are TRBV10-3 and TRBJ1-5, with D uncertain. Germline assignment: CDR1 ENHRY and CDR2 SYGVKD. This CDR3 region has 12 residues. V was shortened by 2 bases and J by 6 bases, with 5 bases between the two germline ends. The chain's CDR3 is CAISEPAQPQHF. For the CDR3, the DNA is TGTGCCATCAGTGAGCCAGCTCAGCCCCAGCATTTT.

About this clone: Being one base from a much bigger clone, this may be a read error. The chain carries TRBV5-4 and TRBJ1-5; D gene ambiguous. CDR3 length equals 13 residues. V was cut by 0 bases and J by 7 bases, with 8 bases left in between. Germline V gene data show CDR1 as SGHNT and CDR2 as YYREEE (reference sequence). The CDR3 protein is CASSLGSGQPQHF. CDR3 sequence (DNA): TGTGCCAGCAGCTTGGGCAGCGGGCAGCCCCAGCATTTT.

The CDR3 DNA sequence: TGTGCCTGGACTAGGACTAGCAACAATGAGCAGTTCTTC. It specifies CAWTRTSNNEQFF. The V gene is TRBV30, the J gene TRBJ2-1; TRBD2 matches at 8 bases. The V and J ends lost 4 bases and 5 bases, in that order; junction bases with no gene match: 4. This CDR3 is built from 13 residues. Germline CDR1 and CDR2: GTSNPN and SVGIG (reference sequence).

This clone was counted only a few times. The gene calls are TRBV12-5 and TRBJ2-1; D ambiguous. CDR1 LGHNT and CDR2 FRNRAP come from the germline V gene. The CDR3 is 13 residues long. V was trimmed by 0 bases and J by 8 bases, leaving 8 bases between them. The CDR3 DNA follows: TGTGCTAGTGGTTTGGTAGTAGTCGATGAGCAGTTCTTC. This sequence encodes CASGLVVVDEQFF.

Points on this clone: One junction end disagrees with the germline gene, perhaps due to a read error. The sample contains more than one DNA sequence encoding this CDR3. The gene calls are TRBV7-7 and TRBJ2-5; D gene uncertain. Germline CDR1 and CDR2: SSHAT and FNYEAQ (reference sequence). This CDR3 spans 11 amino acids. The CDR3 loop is CASSQGETQYF. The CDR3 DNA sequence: TGTGCTAGCAGCCAAGGGGAGACCCAGTACTTC.

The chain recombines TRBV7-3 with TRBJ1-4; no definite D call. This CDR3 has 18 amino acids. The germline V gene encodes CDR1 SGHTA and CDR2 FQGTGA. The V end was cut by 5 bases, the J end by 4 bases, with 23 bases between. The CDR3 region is CASSLIQATACGNEKLFF. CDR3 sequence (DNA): TGTGCCAGCAGCCTTATACAAGCTACGGCTTGTGGTAATGAAAAACTGTTTTTT. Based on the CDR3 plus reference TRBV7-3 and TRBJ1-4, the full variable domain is GAGVSQTPSNKVTEKGKYVELRCDPISGHTALYWYRQSLGQGPEFLIYFQGTGAADDSGLPNDRFFAVRPEGSVSTLKIQRTERGDSAVYLCASSLIQATACGNEKLFFGSGTQLSVL.

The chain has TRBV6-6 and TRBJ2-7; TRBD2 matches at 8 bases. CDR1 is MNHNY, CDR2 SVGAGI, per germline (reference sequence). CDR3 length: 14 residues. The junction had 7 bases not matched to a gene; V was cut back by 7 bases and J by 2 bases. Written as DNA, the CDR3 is TGTGCCAGCACACCCAGCGGGGGAACCTACGAGCAGTACTTC. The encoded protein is CASTPSGGTYEQYF.

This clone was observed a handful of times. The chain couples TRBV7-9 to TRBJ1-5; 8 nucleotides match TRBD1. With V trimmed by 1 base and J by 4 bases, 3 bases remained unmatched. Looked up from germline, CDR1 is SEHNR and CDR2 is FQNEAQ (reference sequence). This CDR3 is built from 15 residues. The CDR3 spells CASSLGRGRNQPQHF. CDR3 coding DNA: TGTGCCAGCAGCTTAGGCAGGGGGCGAAATCAGCCCCAGCATTTT. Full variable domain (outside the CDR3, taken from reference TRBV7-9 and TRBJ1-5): DTGVSQNPRHKITKRGQNVTFRCDPISEHNRLYWYRQTLGQGPEFLTYFQNEAQLEKSRLLSDRFSAERPKGSFSTLEIQRTEQGDSAMYLCASSLGRGRNQPQHFGDGTRLSIL.

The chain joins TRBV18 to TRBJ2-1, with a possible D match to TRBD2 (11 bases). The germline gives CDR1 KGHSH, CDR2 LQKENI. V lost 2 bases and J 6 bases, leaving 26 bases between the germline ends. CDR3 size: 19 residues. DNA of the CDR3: TGTGCCAGCTCACCAGACAGGGGGCTTAGCGGGAGGGCCTCCAATGAGCAGTTCTTC. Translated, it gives CASSPDRGLSGRASNEQFF.

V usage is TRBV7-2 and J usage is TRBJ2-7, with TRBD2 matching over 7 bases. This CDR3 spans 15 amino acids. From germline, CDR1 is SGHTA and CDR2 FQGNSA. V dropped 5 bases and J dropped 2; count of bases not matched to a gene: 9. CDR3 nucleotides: TGTGCCAGCAGCACCGGGGTAGCGGGCCCCTACGAGCAGTACTTC. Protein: CASSTGVAGPYEQYF.

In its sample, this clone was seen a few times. The CDR3 spells CAWSATSKSRNGEAFF. The CDR3 DNA reads as TGTGCCTGGAGTGCAACCTCAAAAAGTCGGAACGGTGAAGCTTTCTTT. The V call is TRBV30, the J call TRBJ1-1, with no clear D. Germline-derived CDR1 and CDR2 are GTSNPN and SVGIG (reference sequence). CDR3 size: 16 residues. With 1 base removed from V and 7 bases from J, the gap between germline ends came to 22 bases.

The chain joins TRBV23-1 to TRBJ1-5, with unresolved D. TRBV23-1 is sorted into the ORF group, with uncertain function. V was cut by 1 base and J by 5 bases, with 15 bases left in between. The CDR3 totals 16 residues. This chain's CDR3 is CASSQLYHRGHQPQHF. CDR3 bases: TGCGCCAGCAGTCAATTATATCACCGGGGTCATCAGCCCCAGCATTTT.

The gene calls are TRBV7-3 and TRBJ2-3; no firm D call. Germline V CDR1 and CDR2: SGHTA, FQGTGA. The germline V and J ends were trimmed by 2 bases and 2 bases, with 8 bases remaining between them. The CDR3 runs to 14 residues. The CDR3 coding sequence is TGTGCCAGCAGCTTACTAGGGCCCACAGATACGCAGTATTTT. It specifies CASSLLGPTDTQYF.

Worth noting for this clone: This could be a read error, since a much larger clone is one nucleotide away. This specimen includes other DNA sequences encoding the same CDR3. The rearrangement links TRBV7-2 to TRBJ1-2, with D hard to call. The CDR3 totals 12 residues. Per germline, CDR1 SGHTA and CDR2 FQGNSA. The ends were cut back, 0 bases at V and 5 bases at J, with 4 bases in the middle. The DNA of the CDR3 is TGTGCCAGCAGCTTAGCAGGATATGGCTACACCTTC. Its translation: CASSLAGYGYTF. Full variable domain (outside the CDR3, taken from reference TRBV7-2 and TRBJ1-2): GAGVSQSPSNKVTEKGKDVELRCDPISGHTALYWYRQSLGQGLEFLIYFQGNSAPDKSGLPSDRFSAERTGGSVSTLTIQRTQQEDSAVYLCASSLAGYGYTFGSGTRLTVV.

The CDR3 loop is CASSPLGRGLNTEAFF. DNA for the CDR3: TGTGCCAGCTCACCCTTGGGGAGGGGGCTGAACACTGAAGCTTTCTTT. This chain connects TRBV18 to TRBJ1-1; TRBD1 matches at 7 bases. Looked up from germline, CDR1 is KGHSH and CDR2 is LQKENI. The CDR3 has 16 amino acids. J lost 0 bases, V lost 3 bases, and 7 bases had no gene match.

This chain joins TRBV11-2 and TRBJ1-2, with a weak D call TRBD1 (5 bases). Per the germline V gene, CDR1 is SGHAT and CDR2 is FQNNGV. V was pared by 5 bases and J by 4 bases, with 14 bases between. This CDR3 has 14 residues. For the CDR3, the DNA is TGTGCCAGCAGCCCCCCGGGGGAGCCCTATGGCTACACCTTC. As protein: CASSPPGEPYGYTF.

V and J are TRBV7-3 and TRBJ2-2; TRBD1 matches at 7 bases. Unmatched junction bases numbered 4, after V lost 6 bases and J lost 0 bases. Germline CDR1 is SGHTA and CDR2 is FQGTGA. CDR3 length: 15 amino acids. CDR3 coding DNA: TGTGCCAGCAGTGGACAGGCCGCGAACACCGGGGAGCTGTTTTTT. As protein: CASSGQAANTGELFF.

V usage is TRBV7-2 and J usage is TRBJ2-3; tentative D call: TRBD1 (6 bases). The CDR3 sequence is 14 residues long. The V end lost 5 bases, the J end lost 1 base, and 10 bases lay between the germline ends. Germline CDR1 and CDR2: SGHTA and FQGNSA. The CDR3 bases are TGTGCCAGCAGCCCAAACAGGGGCACAGATACGCAGTATTTT. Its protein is CASSPNRGTDTQYF.

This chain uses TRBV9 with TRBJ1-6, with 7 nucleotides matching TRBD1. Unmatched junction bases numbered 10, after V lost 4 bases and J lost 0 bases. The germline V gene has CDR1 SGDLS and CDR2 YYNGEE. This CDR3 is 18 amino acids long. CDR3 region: CASSRSGGPSSYNSPLHF. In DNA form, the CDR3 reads TGTGCCAGCAGCCGGTCAGGGGGTCCTAGCTCCTATAATTCACCCCTCCACTTT.

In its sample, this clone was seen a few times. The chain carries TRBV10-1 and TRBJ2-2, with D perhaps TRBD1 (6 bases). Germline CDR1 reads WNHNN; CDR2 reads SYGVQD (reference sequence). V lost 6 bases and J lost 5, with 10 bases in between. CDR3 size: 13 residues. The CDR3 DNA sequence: TGCGCCAGCAGAGGACAGAGGACCGGGGAGCTGTTTTTT. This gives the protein CASRGQRTGELFF.

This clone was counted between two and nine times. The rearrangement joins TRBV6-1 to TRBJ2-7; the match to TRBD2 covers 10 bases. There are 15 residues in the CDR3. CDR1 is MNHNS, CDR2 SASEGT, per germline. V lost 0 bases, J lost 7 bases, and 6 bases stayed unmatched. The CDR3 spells CASSEAASGRWEQYF. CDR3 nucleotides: TGTGCCAGCAGTGAAGCTGCTAGCGGGAGATGGGAGCAGTACTTC.